This T cell receptor beta chain was found in a study of type 1 regulatory T cells. The CDR3 has 13 amino acids. Germline CDR1 and CDR2: SGHVS and FQNEAQ. Between the trimmed V and J ends, which lost 6 bases and 10 bases, there was a span of 16 bases. Via MiXCR, TCRdb re-called the reads, giving one row per CDR3 protein. This table has 80,000 to 100,000 distinct CDR3 sequences, about a third appearing once. Comment on this clonotype: Likely a read error: the CDR3 ends without its conserved phenylalanine or tryptophan.

The rearrangement joins TRBV7-8 to TRBJ2-1, with D perhaps assigned TRBD1 or TRBD2 (5 bases each). The sequence was collected from a human donor in good health. Sequencing was done on a sample of CD4+ T cells, either the whole sample or a sorted fraction (not recorded which). CDR3: CASSRRGLREQFL. The CDR3 region has the DNA TGTGCCAGCAGTCGACGGGGCTTAAGGGAGCAGTTCTTA.